Listed below are T cell receptor beta chains from one sample, sequenced in a study of blood T cell repertoires in COVID-19. This table comes from immunoSEQ multiplex PCR, and its TCRdb copy is limited to in-frame clones, with some not included. The sample lists 270,000 or so clones; approximately 90% were seen once. The sequenced material came from PBMCs or T cells enriched from blood (not recorded which). The receptors derive from a man aged 40-55 years who had been exposed to COVID-19. CDR3s include the opening cysteine and the closing phenylalanine or tryptophan. D genes are given only for firm matches. The size entry is marked missing in some rows and otherwise reads once, few, many or a size class.

clone_size,v_call,d_call,j_call,cdr3_nt,cdr3_aa
.,TRBV19,.,TRBJ2-5,TGTGCCAGTAGCGAGTTCACAAACCGGGCCCAGTACTTC,CASSEFTNRAQYF
few,TRBV27,.,TRBJ2-2,TGTGCCAGCAGTTTATATTTTAGTGGGAACACCGGGGAGCTGTTTTTT,CASSLYFSGNTGELFF
.,TRBV7-2,.,TRBJ2-2,TGTGCCAGCAGTCCTAGCTCCGAGGTCCTCGCCGGGGAGCTGTTTTTT,CASSPSSEVLAGELFF
.,TRBV12-5,TRBD1,TRBJ1-2,TGTGCTAGTGGTTTGGGACGGACAGGAAGCTATGGCTACACCTTC,CASGLGRTGSYGYTF
.,TRBV3-1/TRBV3-2,.,TRBJ1-6,TGTGCCAGCAGCCAACTACAGGGAAACTCACCCCTCCACTTT,CASSQLQGNSPLHF
.,TRBV11-2,TRBD1,TRBJ2-3,TGTGCCAGCAAGGGACAGGGGACCGGCACAGATACGCAGTATTTT,CASKGQGTGTDTQYF
once,TRBV6-6,TRBD1,TRBJ2-5,TGTGCCAGTACTCAGGGGGTAGGGGAGACCCAGTACTTC,CASTQGVGETQYF
.,TRBV19,.,TRBJ1-5,TGTGCCAGTAGTGGCGGACTAAGTGGCAATCAGCCCCAGCATTTT,CASSGGLSGNQPQHF
.,TRBV3-1/TRBV3-2,.,TRBJ1-2,TGTGCCAGCAGCCAGGGGCAGAACTATGGCTACACCTTC,CASSQGQNYGYTF
.,TRBV4-2,.,TRBJ2-2,TGTGCCAGCAGCCCTCGGGTGGGGCGGGAGAACACCGGGGAGCTGTTTTTT,CASSPRVGRENTGELFF
few,TRBV7-9,.,TRBJ2-7,TGTGCCAGCAGCTTAAAGGGCAGGGTCTACGAGCAGTACTTC,CASSLKGRVYEQYF
.,TRBV13,.,TRBJ2-5,TGTGCCAGCAGCTTAGGTGCGGGGATTGAAGAGACCCAGTACTTC,CASSLGAGIEETQYF
.,TRBV3-1/TRBV3-2,TRBD1,TRBJ1-3,TGTGCCAGCAGCCGTACAGGGGCCGGAAACACCATATATTTT,CASSRTGAGNTIYF
.,TRBV5-1,.,TRBJ1-1,TGCGCCAGCAGCCTGGAGAACTTGAACACTGAAGCTTTCTTT,CASSLENLNTEAFF
.,TRBV28,.,TRBJ1-2,TGTGCCAGCAGTACAGGTCCTCGGAGCGGCTACACCTTC,CASSTGPRSGYTF
.,TRBV27,TRBD1,TRBJ1-2,TGTGCCAGCAGTTTAAGGGGACAGATCTATGGCTACACCTTC,CASSLRGQIYGYTF
.,TRBV2,TRBD2,TRBJ2-1,TGTGCCAGCAGTCGCCTAGCGGGACCCAATGAGCAGTTCTTC,CASSRLAGPNEQFF
many,TRBV28,.,TRBJ2-2,TGTGCCAGCAGTTTCGCGGCGGCCCACACCGGGGAGCTGTTTTTT,CASSFAAAHTGELFF
.,TRBV27,.,TRBJ1-5,TGTGCCAGCAGTTCTCTAGATCAGCCCCAGCATTTT,CASSSLDQPQHF
.,TRBV11-2,.,TRBJ1-1,TGTGCCAGCAGCTTAGTACGGGGGACTGACACTGAAGCTTTCTTT,CASSLVRGTDTEAFF
.,TRBV6-5,.,TRBJ1-1,TGTGCCAGCAGCAAACAACCGACAGGGAACACTGAAGCTTTCTTT,CASSKQPTGNTEAFF
.,TRBV9,TRBD1,TRBJ2-7,TGTGCCAGCAGCGTCAATCTCGGGACAGGGTCTGGGGAGCAGTACTTC,CASSVNLGTGSGEQYF
.,TRBV27,TRBD2,TRBJ2-6,TGTGCCAGCAGTTTATTTATCGGGGAGGGTTCCCCTGGGGCCAACGTCCTGACTTTC,CASSLFIGEGSPGANVLTF
.,TRBV4-3,.,TRBJ2-3,TGCGCCAGCAGCCAAGATTTTGGCGGGAGCACAGATACGCAGTATTTT,CASSQDFGGSTDTQYF
.,TRBV2,TRBD2,TRBJ2-1,TGTGCCAGCCGAGTGCAGACTAGCGGGACGAGCGAGCAGTTCTTC,CASRVQTSGTSEQFF
.,TRBV7-3,TRBD1,TRBJ2-1,TGTGCCAGCAGCTCCCCGGGACAGGGCAATGAGCAGTTCTTC,CASSSPGQGNEQFF
.,TRBV27,TRBD1,TRBJ1-1,TGTGCCAGCAGAAGCCCGACAGGGGGCAGAACTGAAGCTTTCTTT,CASRSPTGGRTEAFF
.,TRBV7-9,TRBD2,TRBJ2-2,TGTGCCAGCCCCCGGGGGGGCACCGGGGAGCTGTTTTTT,CASPRGGTGELFF
once,TRBV29-1,.,TRBJ2-7,TGCAGCGCCAAGGGGTTGGGCTACGAGCAGTACTTC,CSAKGLGYEQYF
.,TRBV2,.,TRBJ1-1,TGTGCCAGCACCAGTGGGAACACTGAAGCTTTCTTT,CASTSGNTEAFF
.,TRBV6-4,.,TRBJ2-1,TGTGCCAGCAGTGATACTGGGTTAGGAGGGGGCGGAAGAGATCATGAGCAGTTCTTC,CASSDTGLGGGGRDHEQFF
.,TRBV30,.,TRBJ1-1,TGTGCCTGGAGTGTCGTGAACACTGAAGCTTTCTTT,CAWSVVNTEAFF